The source of this T cell receptor beta chain is a study of blood T cell repertoires in COVID-19. Study overall: Samples of COVID-19 (acute and convalescent) were obtained from the United States, Italy and Spain. The cDNA or gDNA used as material had been derived from T cells, B-cell-depleted T cells, or PBMCs.

In the authors' methods: Reference gene primer amplification in the assay estimated nucleated cell counts. Using immunoSEQ multiplex PCR, the repertoire was profiled, and TCRdb retains in-frame clones only, with some absent. V and J calls and clone size come straight from that table; D and trimming were deduced from the DNA. The sample lists more than 50,000 clones, 82% occurring once. This CDR3 contains 14 residues. Per the germline V gene, CDR1 is LGHNA and CDR2 is YNFKEQ. V was clipped by 3 bases and J by 6 bases; unmatched bases: 3. This receptor was obtained from a human donor in a cohort sampled during active COVID-19. The chain has TRBV4-2 and TRBJ2-3; 10 nucleotides agree with TRBD1. The specimen was peripheral blood. CDR3 region: CASSQRQGADTQYF. The CDR3 nucleotides read TGTGCCAGCAGCCAGCGACAGGGGGCGGATACGCAGTATTTT.